One sample yielded the 27 T cell receptor beta chains listed below, sequenced in a study of blood T cell repertoires in COVID-19. TCRdb's table, derived via immunoSEQ multiplex PCR, lists solely in-frame clones and lacks some. The sample contains 100,000 or so clones, around 90% of which appear only once. The sequencing sample was made of peripheral blood. These receptor sequences come from a woman in her fifties or sixties in a cohort sampled during active COVID-19.

This chain connects TRBV28 to TRBJ2-7; 13 bases align to TRBD2. CDR1 and CDR2 from the germline V gene are MDHEN and SYDVKM. The CDR3 length is 16 residues. The V gene end was trimmed by 6 bases and the J gene end by 3 bases; junction bases not matched to a gene: 8. CDR3 sequence (DNA): TGTGCCAGCAGATTACGAGGACTAGCGGGAGACTACGAGCAGTACTTC. Translation: CASRLRGLAGDYEQYF.

V is TRBV20-1 and J is TRBJ1-1; TRBD1 is a possible D gene (5 bases). CDR3 size: 10 residues. The germline gives CDR1 DFQATT, CDR2 SNEGSKA (reference sequence). With 3 bases removed from V and 8 bases from J, the gap between germline ends came to 7 bases. CDR3 sequence: CSASRAEAFF. In nucleotides, the CDR3 is TGCAGTGCTAGCAGGGCGGAAGCTTTCTTT.

The CDR3 here is CASSSHGTGSYEQYF. In DNA, the CDR3 is TGTGCCAGCAGTTCCCATGGTACGGGAAGCTACGAGCAGTACTTC. The chain links TRBV6-5 to TRBJ2-7; TRBD2 is a possible D gene (5 bases). The germline CDR1 and CDR2 sequences are MNHEY and SVGAGI. The CDR3 is 15 residues long. V lost 4 bases and J 3 bases, leaving 16 bases between the germline ends.

The rearrangement joins TRBV9 to TRBJ2-1; possible D gene TRBD2, 6 bases. Trimming removed 0 bases from V and 9 bases from J, with 16 bases in between. In germline, CDR1 is SGDLS, CDR2 YYNGEE. There are 15 residues in the CDR3. The CDR3 loop reads CASSVGVVPGGEQFF. For the CDR3, the DNA is TGTGCCAGCAGCGTAGGGGTTGTACCCGGGGGTGAGCAGTTCTTC. Using reference TRBV9 and TRBJ2-1 for the parts outside the CDR3, the full variable domain is DSGVTQTPKHLITATGQRVTLRCSPRSGDLSVYWYQQSLDQGLQFLIQYYNGEERAKGNILERFSAQQFPDLHSELNLSSLELGDSALYFCASSVGVVPGGEQFFGPGTRLTVL.

This clone was seen more than once but under ten times. V is TRBV5-1 and J is TRBJ1-3; possible D gene TRBD1, 6 bases. V lost 4 bases to trimming and J lost 2 bases, with 13 bases between them. Germline V gene sequence: CDR1 SGHRS, CDR2 YFSETQ. The CDR3 is 15 residues long. In DNA form, the CDR3 reads TGCGCCAGCAGCATGGACAGTCTCCCTGGAAACACCATATATTTT. It yields the protein CASSMDSLPGNTIYF.

This chain uses TRBV18 with TRBJ2-5; D is ambiguous. Germline values: CDR1 KGHSH, CDR2 LQKENI. The CDR3 has 13 amino acids. Trimming took 3 bases from V and 1 from J, leaving 6 bases between them. The CDR3 loop is CASSPTIQETQYF. CDR3 DNA sequence: TGTGCCAGCTCACCGACAATCCAAGAGACCCAGTACTTC.

Written as DNA, the CDR3 is TGTGCCAGCAGTTACGGCAGGGTTTGGAACACTGAAGCTTTCTTT. Its protein product is CASSYGRVWNTEAFF. The gene calls are TRBV6-5 and TRBJ1-1; D may be TRBD1 (5 bases). The CDR3 contains 15 residues. Germline-derived CDR1 and CDR2 are MNHEY and SVGAGI. Trimming shortened V by 2 bases and J by 1 base, and 11 bases separated the two germline ends.

The V and J genes are TRBV2 and TRBJ2-5; 13 bases fit TRBD2. V was pared by 4 bases and J by 1 base, with 0 bases of the junction left unmatched. Germline assignment: CDR1 SNHLY and CDR2 FYNNEI. The CDR3 loop spans 15 amino acids. CDR3 DNA: TGTGCCAGCAGTGGGACTAGCGGGGGCCAAGAGACCCAGTACTTC. It codes for CASSGTSGGQETQYF.

The chain joins TRBV5-4 to TRBJ2-7, with D maybe TRBD1 (6 bases). This CDR3 region has 14 residues. V lost 2 bases and J lost 3, with 12 bases in between. Germline V gene sequence: CDR1 SGHNT, CDR2 YYREEE (reference sequence). As DNA, the CDR3 is TGTGCCAGCAGCTTACCAGGGGAGATCTACGAGCAGTACTTC. The encoded protein is CASSLPGEIYEQYF. Full variable domain (rest looked up from reference TRBV5-4 and TRBJ2-7): ETGVTQSPTHLIKTRGQQVTLRCSSQSGHNTVSWYQQALGQGPQFIFQYYREEENGRGNFPPRFSGLQFPNYSSELNVNALELDDSALYLCASSLPGEIYEQYFGPGTRLTVT.

CDR3 loop: CASSPGQGASWNYGYTF. The CDR3 DNA reads as TGCGCCAGCAGCCCGGGACAGGGGGCTTCCTGGAACTATGGCTACACCTTC. V and J are TRBV4-1 and TRBJ1-2; 12 bases align to TRBD1. The germline V gene encodes CDR1 MGHRA and CDR2 YSYEKL. V was pared by 4 bases and J by 2 bases, with 8 bases of the junction left unmatched. This CDR3 region has 17 residues.

The chain links TRBV2 to TRBJ2-2, with D hard to call. Trimming cost V 7 bases and J 7 bases, with 10 bases left between them. The CDR3 has 12 residues. Germline values: CDR1 SNHLY, CDR2 FYNNEI. The CDR3, as DNA: TGTGCCAGCAACGAGATCGGCGGGGAGCTGTTTTTT. It specifies CASNEIGGELFF.

This clone has more than one count but fewer than ten. The V and J genes are TRBV5-5 and TRBJ1-5; 8 bases map to TRBD1. Losses at the gene ends were 0 bases for V and 5 bases for J; bases not matched to a gene: 4. This CDR3 spans 15 amino acids. Germline V gene sequence: CDR1 SGHKS, CDR2 YYEKEE (reference sequence). CDR3 amino acids: CASSLEGQAHQPQHF. The CDR3 DNA sequence: TGTGCCAGCAGCTTGGAGGGACAGGCTCATCAGCCCCAGCATTTT.

The CDR3 DNA sequence: TGCGCCAGCAGCACGGACAGGAACTTGTTCTTC. Translating gives CASSTDRNLFF. The V and J genes are TRBV5-1 and TRBJ2-1; 7 nucleotides match TRBD1. Germline V gene lookup returns CDR1 SGHRS and CDR2 YFSETQ. The CDR3 has 11 residues. V gave up 4 bases and J gave up 15 bases; unmatched junction bases: 7.

The rearrangement links TRBV19 to TRBJ1-1; D ambiguous. The CDR3 totals 12 residues. Per germline, CDR1 LNHDA and CDR2 SQIVND (reference sequence). Trimming cost V 4 bases and J 11 bases, with 14 bases left between them. As DNA, the CDR3 is TGTGCCAGTAGTAACCCCTGGGAGGGTGCTTTCTTT. As protein: CASSNPWEGAFF. The whole variable domain, remainder taken from reference TRBV19 and TRBJ1-1, is DGGITQSPKYLFRKEGQNVTLSCEQNLNHDAMYWYRQDPGQGLRLIYYSQIVNDFQKGDIAEGYSVSREKKESFPLTVTSAQKNPTAFYLCASSNPWEGAFFGQGTRLTVV.

V usage is TRBV10-3 and J usage is TRBJ2-5, with TRBD1 identical over 11 bases. The CDR3 is 16 residues long. Germline CDR1 and CDR2: ENHRY and SYGVKD. The V gene end was trimmed by 5 bases and the J gene end by 3 bases; junction bases not matched to a gene: 8. Here the CDR3 reads CAISTIGQGAEETQYF. DNA for the CDR3: TGTGCCATCAGTACCATAGGACAGGGGGCGGAAGAGACCCAGTACTTC.

This clone has just one count. The genes are TRBV3-1 (or the pseudogene TRBV3-2) and TRBJ1-2; 7 positions agree with TRBD1. Germline V gene data show CDR1 as LGHDT and CDR2 as YNNKEL (reference sequence). V shed 2 bases, J shed 6 bases, and the junction held 15 bases outside the gene matches. CDR3 length equals 17 residues. This CDR3 reads CASSQHFTGDSPHGYTF. As DNA, the CDR3 is TGTGCCAGCAGCCAACATTTTACAGGGGATTCCCCTCATGGCTACACCTTC.

V gene TRBV7-9 combines with J gene TRBJ2-7; 7 bases are a match to TRBD2. J was trimmed by 5 bases and V by 6 bases; bases with no gene match: 7. Germline V CDR1 and CDR2: SEHNR, FQNEAQ (reference sequence). This CDR3 spans 13 amino acids. As DNA, the CDR3 is TGTGCCAGCAGGGGAGGGAGCCTCCACGAGCAGTACTTC. Translating it yields CASRGGSLHEQYF. Filled out from reference TRBV7-9 and TRBJ2-7, the complete variable domain reads DTGVSQNPRHKITKRGQNVTFRCDPISEHNRLYWYRQTLGQGPEFLTYFQNEAQLEKSRLLSDRFSAERPKGSFSTLEIQRTEQGDSAMYLCASRGGSLHEQYFGPGTRLTVT.

The chain links TRBV5-4 to TRBJ2-2; TRBD1 might be the D (7 bases). The germline gives CDR1 SGHNT, CDR2 YYREEE (reference sequence). Between the trimmed V and J ends, which lost 3 bases and 6 bases, there was a span of 15 bases. The CDR3 runs to 15 residues. The CDR3 nucleotides are TGTGCCAGCAGCTCCCGTGGAGGGGGCTCCGGGGAGCTGTTTTTT. Translated, it gives CASSSRGGGSGELFF.

V gene TRBV5-1 combines with J gene TRBJ2-1, with D possibly TRBD2 on 6 matching bases. Germline CDR1 and CDR2: SGHRS and YFSETQ. The CDR3 runs to 15 residues. V lost 0 bases and J lost 9, with 16 bases in between. As DNA, the CDR3 is TGCGCCAGCAGCTTGGGGGCGGGATGGACGGGTGAGCAGTTCTTC. It codes for CASSLGAGWTGEQFF.

This sequence joins TRBV19 and TRBJ1-1, with a tentative D call TRBD1 (5 bases). The V and J ends lost 3 bases and 6 bases respectively, with 14 bases between them. There are 14 residues in the CDR3. The germline V gene has CDR1 LNHDA and CDR2 SQIVND (reference sequence). CDR3 in amino acids: CASSIFAEGSEAFF. CDR3 in DNA: TGTGCCAGTAGTATCTTCGCGGAGGGGTCTGAAGCTTTCTTT.

This clone was picked up one time. J is TRBJ2-3 and V is TRBV27; 7 nucleotides line up with TRBD2. The length of the CDR3 is 14 residues. CDR1 is MNHEY and CDR2 is SMNVEV in the germline V gene (reference sequence). V lost 6 bases and J lost 9; bases outside the gene matches: 12. The CDR3 loop is CASSTGGTTGTQYF. As DNA, the CDR3 is TGTGCCAGCAGCACAGGCGGGACTACCGGGACGCAGTATTTT.

The chain combines TRBV3-1 (or the pseudogene TRBV3-2) with TRBJ2-7, with 8 bases aligning to TRBD2. CDR1 LGHDT and CDR2 YNNKEL come from the germline V gene (reference sequence). The J segment lost 0 bases and the V segment lost 4 bases, leaving 14 bases of the junction unmatched. This CDR3 has 18 amino acids. This CDR3 reads CASSPLRAGAMSSYEQYF. In DNA form, the CDR3 reads TGTGCCAGCAGCCCCTTACGAGCGGGAGCTATGAGCTCCTACGAGCAGTACTTC.

The rearrangement links TRBV30 to TRBJ2-1, with 10 bases identical to TRBD2. CDR3 length equals 14 residues. CDR1 is GTSNPN, CDR2 SVGIG, per germline (reference sequence). Trimming cost V 1 base and J 4 bases; bases outside gene matches: 1. The CDR3 spells CAWSGSGGYNEQFF. CDR3 nucleotides: TGTGCCTGGAGTGGTAGCGGGGGGTACAATGAGCAGTTCTTC.

This chain links TRBV4-2 with TRBJ2-6, with 8 bases that match TRBD1. The germline V gene encodes CDR1 LGHNA and CDR2 YNFKEQ. The CDR3 has 18 amino acids. J lost 0 bases, V lost 0 bases, and 4 bases had no gene match. CDR3 DNA: TGTGCCAGCAGCCAAGAAGTGGGACAGGCCTCTGGGGCCAACGTCCTGACTTTC. The encoded protein is CASSQEVGQASGANVLTF.

The V gene is TRBV5-5, the J gene TRBJ1-1; TRBD1 is a possible D gene (5 bases). With 4 bases removed from V and 0 bases from J, the gap between germline ends came to 13 bases. The CDR3 consists of 15 residues. The V gene's germline CDR1 is SGHKS and CDR2 YYEKEE (reference sequence). This CDR3 is CASSRTTGVNTEAFF. The CDR3 DNA follows: TGTGCCAGCAGCCGGACTACAGGCGTGAACACTGAAGCTTTCTTT.

The chain uses TRBV25-1 and TRBJ1-5; maybe TRBD1 (5 bases). The CDR3 is made up of 15 amino acids. Trimming shortened V by 3 bases and J by 4 bases, and 13 bases separated the two germline ends. In germline, CDR1 is MGHDK, CDR2 SYGVNS. In DNA form, the CDR3 reads TGTGCCAGCAGTGATAGTCAGGGTAAGAATCAGCCCCAGCATTTT. Translated: CASSDSQGKNQPQHF. The complete variable domain, with remaining parts taken from reference TRBV25-1 and TRBJ1-5, reads EADIYQTPRYLVIGTGKKITLECSQTMGHDKMYWYQQDPGMELHLIHYSYGVNSTEKGDLSSESTVSRIRTEHFPLTLESARPSHTSQYLCASSDSQGKNQPQHFGDGTRLSIL.

V and J are TRBV28 and TRBJ2-1; maybe TRBD1 (7 bases). Germline CDR1 MDHEN, CDR2 SYDVKM. The CDR3 loop spans 15 amino acids. V was trimmed by 1 base and J by 9 bases, leaving 16 bases between them. The CDR3 reads CASSLSAGGNLEQFF. The CDR3 DNA follows: TGTGCCAGCAGTTTATCGGCAGGGGGGAATCTTGAGCAGTTCTTC.